The entry below describes one TCR beta chain. Its antigen is undetermined. The data were obtained in a study of response to subunit inactivated influenza vaccine. Study-wide results and limits: After each seasonal influenza vaccination, few new T cells are recruited, the authors suggested.

One entry per CDR3 protein, called by TCRdb with MiXCR from the RT-PCR reads. Of under 750,000 distinct CDR3 sequences listed, about 12% were seen once; the top ten hold approximately 10%. This specimen was PBMCs from blood, taken on the day of vaccination. This clonotype was sampled from a man between 50 and 59 years old who received an inactivated influenza vaccine.

For the CDR3, the DNA is TGCGCCAGCAGCTTGGCTGGACGGACCACCGGCGAGCAGTACTTC. Its protein product is CASSLAGRTTGEQYF. The rearrangement joins TRBV5-1 to TRBJ2-7; no definite D call. The germline CDR1 and CDR2 sequences are SGHRS and YFSETQ. Trimming took off 0 bases at V and 6 bases at J, with 16 bases between the two ends. The CDR3 totals 15 residues.